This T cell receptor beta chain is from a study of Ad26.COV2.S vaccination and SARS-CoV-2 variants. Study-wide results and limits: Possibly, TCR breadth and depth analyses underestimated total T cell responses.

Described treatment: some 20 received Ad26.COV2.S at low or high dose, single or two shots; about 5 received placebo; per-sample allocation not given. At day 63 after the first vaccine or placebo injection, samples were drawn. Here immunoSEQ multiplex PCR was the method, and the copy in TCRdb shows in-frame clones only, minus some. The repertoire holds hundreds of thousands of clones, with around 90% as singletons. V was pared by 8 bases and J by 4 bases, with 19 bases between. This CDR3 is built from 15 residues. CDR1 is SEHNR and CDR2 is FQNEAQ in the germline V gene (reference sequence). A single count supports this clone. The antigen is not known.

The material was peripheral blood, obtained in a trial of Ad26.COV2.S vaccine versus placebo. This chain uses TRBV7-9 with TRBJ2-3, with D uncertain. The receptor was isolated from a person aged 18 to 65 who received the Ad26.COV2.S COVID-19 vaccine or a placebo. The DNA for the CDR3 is TGTGCCAGCTCAACGTCACGATTCTCCTCAGATACGCAGTATTTT. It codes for CASSTSRFSSDTQYF.